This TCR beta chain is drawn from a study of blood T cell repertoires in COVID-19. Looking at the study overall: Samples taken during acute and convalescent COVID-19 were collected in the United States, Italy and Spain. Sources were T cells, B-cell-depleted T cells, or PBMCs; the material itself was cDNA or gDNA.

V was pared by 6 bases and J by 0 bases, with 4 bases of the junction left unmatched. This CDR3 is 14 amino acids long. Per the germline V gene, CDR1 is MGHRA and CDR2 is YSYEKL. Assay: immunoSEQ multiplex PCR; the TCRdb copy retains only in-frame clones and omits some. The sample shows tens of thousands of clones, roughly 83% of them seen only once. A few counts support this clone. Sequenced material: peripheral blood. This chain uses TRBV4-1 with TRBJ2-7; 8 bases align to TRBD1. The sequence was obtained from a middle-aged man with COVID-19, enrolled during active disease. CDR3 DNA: TGCGCCAGCAGTTTTGGACAGGGCTCCTACGAGCAGTACTTC. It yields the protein CASSFGQGSYEQYF.